The clone carrying this TCR beta chain showed up just a few times. The antigen remains unidentified. TCRdb itself ran the 5' RACE reads through MiXCR, one entry per CDR3 protein. The sample includes around 310,000 distinct CDR3 sequences, approximately 4.2% of them seen just once. These data originate in a study of T cells after yellow fever vaccination. The CDR3 contains 16 residues. The V gene's germline CDR1 is SGHRS and CDR2 YFSETQ. The V gene lost 1 base and the J gene lost 5 bases, with 18 bases spanning the gap. The study's findings and limits: Reappearing after the booster were most of the clones from primary vaccination (about 96% CD4, 85% to 90% CD8).

The V gene is TRBV5-1, the J gene TRBJ2-5, with a possible D match to TRBD2 (6 bases). This clonotype originated in a man in his late teens or twenties who received the YFV17D yellow fever vaccine. The sequenced sample was PBMCs, obtained 5 days after the yellow fever booster vaccination. CDR3 in DNA: TGCGCCAGCAGCTTGAACGGGGGAGAGGTCCGGGAGACCCAGTACTTC. Translated, it gives CASSLNGGEVRETQYF. The entire variable domain, with the rest obtained from reference TRBV5-1 and TRBJ2-5, is as follows: KAGVTQTPRYLIKTRGQQVTLSCSPISGHRSVSWYQQTPGQGLQFLFEYFSETQRNKGNFPGRFSGRQFSNSRSEMNVSTLELGDSALYLCASSLNGGEVRETQYFGPGTRLLVL.